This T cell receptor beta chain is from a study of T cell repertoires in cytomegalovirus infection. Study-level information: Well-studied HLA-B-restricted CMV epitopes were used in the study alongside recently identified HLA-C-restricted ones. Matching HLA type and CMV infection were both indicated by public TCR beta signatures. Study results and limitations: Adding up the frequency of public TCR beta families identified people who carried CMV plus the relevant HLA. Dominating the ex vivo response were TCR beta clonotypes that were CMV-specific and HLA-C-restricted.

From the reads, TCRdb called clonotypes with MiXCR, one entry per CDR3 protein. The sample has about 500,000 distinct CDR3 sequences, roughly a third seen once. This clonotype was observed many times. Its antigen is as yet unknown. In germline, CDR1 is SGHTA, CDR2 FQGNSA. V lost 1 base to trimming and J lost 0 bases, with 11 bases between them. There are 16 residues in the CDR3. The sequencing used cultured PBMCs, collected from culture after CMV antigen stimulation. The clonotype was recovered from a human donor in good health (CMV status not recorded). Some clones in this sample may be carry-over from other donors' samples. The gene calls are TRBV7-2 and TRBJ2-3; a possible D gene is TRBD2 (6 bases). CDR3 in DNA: TGTGCCAGCAGCTTAGTTAGCGGAGCTAGCACAGATACGCAGTATTTT. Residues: CASSLVSGASTDTQYF.